A single sample is the source of the 18 T cell receptor beta chains below, sequenced in a study of cytomegalovirus exposure and HLA in healthy donors. TCRdb keeps only in-frame clones here, not all; method: immunoSEQ multiplex PCR. Counted here are fewer than 140,000 clones, around 90% occurring once; the ten biggest clones make up 1.8%. The material sequenced was PBMCs. The receptors here all came from a woman under 30 in good health and CMV-seropositive.

This chain connects TRBV13 to TRBJ1-1; D remains ambiguous. The germline gives CDR1 PRHDT, CDR2 FYEKMQ (reference sequence). The ends were cut back, 6 bases at V and 3 bases at J, with 11 bases in the middle. The CDR3 is made up of 13 amino acids. The CDR3 reads CASSLQEDTEAFF. The CDR3 nucleotides read TGTGCCAGCAGTCTCCAGGAGGACACTGAAGCTTTCTTT. Filled out from reference TRBV13 and TRBJ1-1, the complete variable domain reads AAGVIQSPRHLIKEKRETATLKCYPIPRHDTVYWYQQGPGQDPQFLISFYEKMQSDKGSIPDRFSAQQFSDYHSELNMSSLELGDSALYFCASSLQEDTEAFFGQGTRLTVV.

The chain has TRBV28 and TRBJ1-2, with 7 bases fitting TRBD1. Germline V gives CDR1 MDHEN, CDR2 SYDVKM. The junction had 7 bases not matched to a gene; V was cut back by 6 bases and J by 3 bases. This CDR3 has 14 residues. DNA for the CDR3: TGTGCCAGCAGCATTCAGGGGGAATACTATGGCTACACCTTC. Translation: CASSIQGEYYGYTF.

The rearrangement joins TRBV5-1 to TRBJ2-1; TRBD1 agrees at 10 bases. The germline V gene encodes CDR1 SGHRS and CDR2 YFSETQ. V lost 4 bases, J lost 6 bases, and 10 bases stayed unmatched. This CDR3 comprises 16 residues. CDR3 loop: CASSPQPGTGANEQFF. In nucleotides, the CDR3 is TGCGCCAGCAGCCCCCAACCCGGGACAGGGGCCAATGAGCAGTTCTTC. Supplemented by reference TRBV5-1 and TRBJ2-1, the full variable domain reads KAGVTQTPRYLIKTRGQQVTLSCSPISGHRSVSWYQQTPGQGLQFLFEYFSETQRNKGNFPGRFSGRQFSNSRSEMNVSTLELGDSALYLCASSPQPGTGANEQFFGPGTRLTVL.

The chain links TRBV6-4 to TRBJ2-1, with 15 bases identical to TRBD2. CDR3 length equals 15 residues. CDR1 and CDR2 from the germline V gene are MRHNA and SNTAGT. The trim removed 5 bases at V and 7 bases at J, leaving 3 bases unmatched. The CDR3 DNA reads as TGTGCCAGCAGTCCCGGGACTAGCGGGGGGAATGAGCAGTTCTTC. Its protein is CASSPGTSGGNEQFF.

This sequence joins TRBV9 and TRBJ2-1, with D unclear. CDR1 and CDR2 from the germline V gene are SGDLS and YYNGEE. The CDR3 has 13 residues. The V gene lost 2 bases and the J gene lost 0 bases, with 3 bases spanning the gap. CDR3 sequence (DNA): TGTGCCAGCAGCGTTAACTCCTACAATGAGCAGTTCTTC. This sequence encodes CASSVNSYNEQFF.

The CDR3 here is CASSGYADTQYF. The CDR3 DNA reads TGTGCCAGCAGCGGGTACGCAGATACGCAGTATTTT. This sequence joins TRBV6-5 and TRBJ2-3; D gene ambiguous. Germline V gene lookup returns CDR1 MNHEY and CDR2 SVGAGI. With 6 bases removed from V and 4 bases from J, the gap between germline ends came to 8 bases. This CDR3 spans 12 amino acids.

This rearrangement joins TRBV27 to TRBJ2-7; no definite D call. V dropped 6 bases and J dropped 0 bases, with 15 bases sitting between them. CDR1 MNHEY and CDR2 SMNVEV come from the germline V gene (reference sequence). The CDR3 length is 15 residues. Here the CDR3 reads CASSPRPESSYEQYF. CDR3 bases: TGTGCCAGCAGCCCTAGACCGGAGAGCTCCTACGAGCAGTACTTC.

This rearrangement joins TRBV19 to TRBJ2-2; TRBD2 matches 7 bases. This CDR3 spans 15 amino acids. CDR1 and CDR2 (germline): LNHDA, SQIVND (reference sequence). V lost 2 bases and J lost 4; bases outside the gene matches: 4. CDR3 loop: CASSILAATTGELFF. As DNA, the CDR3 is TGTGCCAGTAGTATACTAGCGGCGACCACCGGGGAGCTGTTTTTT.

This chain joins TRBV28 and TRBJ2-3, with 9 bases matching TRBD2. This CDR3 has 18 residues. J lost 6 bases, V lost 3 bases, and 16 bases had no gene match. Germline V gene data show CDR1 as MDHEN and CDR2 as SYDVKM. CDR3 coding DNA: TGTGCCAGCAGTTTCGTAGCGGGGGCTTACGGAGCACTGGATACGCAGTATTTT. Translating gives CASSFVAGAYGALDTQYF.

This chain connects TRBV28 to TRBJ2-7; 9 bases line up with TRBD1. V lost 5 bases, J lost 0 bases, and 11 bases stayed unmatched. Germline values: CDR1 MDHEN, CDR2 SYDVKM. The CDR3 covers 17 residues. CDR3 in amino acids: CASSVPGQGLGSYEQYF. CDR3 nucleotide sequence: TGTGCCAGCAGTGTCCCGGGACAGGGTTTGGGCTCCTACGAGCAGTACTTC.

The V and J genes are TRBV10-3 and TRBJ1-6; the D is unclear. Germline CDR1 reads ENHRY; CDR2 reads SYGVKD. Trimming cost V 3 bases and J 4 bases, with 13 bases left between them. There are 16 residues in the CDR3. The CDR3 DNA sequence: TGTGCCATCAGTGACGTCCGACAAAAGTATAATTCACCCCTCCACTTT. It codes for CAISDVRQKYNSPLHF.

The chain combines TRBV19 with TRBJ1-4; D is possibly TRBD1 (6 bases). The CDR3 runs 14 residues. V was shortened by 3 bases and J by 8 bases, with 13 bases between the two germline ends. The germline CDR1 and CDR2 sequences are LNHDA and SQIVND (reference sequence). CDR3 DNA sequence: TGTGCCAGTAGTATCCCGGACAGAAGGGAAAAACTGTTTTTT. It codes for CASSIPDRREKLFF.

This clone has a single count. This sequence joins TRBV6-1 and TRBJ2-3, with TRBD2 matching 8 bases. Germline CDR1 and CDR2: MNHNS and SASEGT. CDR3 length: 16 residues. J lost 6 bases, V lost 3 bases, and 11 bases had no gene match. The CDR3 reads CASSEGLGGGRDTQYF. CDR3 coding DNA: TGTGCCAGCAGTGAGGGACTCGGGGGGGGCCGTGATACGCAGTATTTT.

The rearrangement uses TRBV27 and TRBJ1-4; TRBD1 might be the D (6 bases). This CDR3 is 15 amino acids long. Trimming stripped 6 bases from V and 8 bases from J, with 19 bases between. The germline gives CDR1 MNHEY, CDR2 SMNVEV (reference sequence). CDR3 loop: CASRINQGNGEKLFF. In nucleotides, the CDR3 is TGTGCCAGCAGAATTAACCAGGGGAACGGCGAAAAACTGTTTTTT.

The J gene is TRBJ2-3, the V gene TRBV5-5; D remains unclear. V lost 2 bases, J lost 1 base, and 8 bases lay in between. The germline gives CDR1 SGHKS, CDR2 YYEKEE (reference sequence). The CDR3 extends over 14 amino acids. This CDR3 reads CASSLDLGTDTQYF. The CDR3 DNA reads as TGTGCCAGCAGCTTAGACCTAGGCACAGATACGCAGTATTTT.

This chain connects TRBV19 to TRBJ2-5; D may be TRBD2 (7 bases). Germline CDR1 LNHDA, CDR2 SQIVND (reference sequence). With 3 bases removed from V and 4 bases from J, the gap between germline ends came to 18 bases. The CDR3 is made up of 16 amino acids. CDR3 residues: CASSIPGGPGGETQYF. As DNA, the CDR3 is TGTGCCAGTAGTATTCCCGGGGGGCCAGGAGGAGAGACCCAGTACTTC.

The CDR3 loop is CASSQDRLAGGGDTQYF. For the CDR3, the DNA is TGCGCCAGCAGCCAAGATAGGCTAGCGGGGGGCGGGGATACGCAGTATTTT. V and J are TRBV4-3 and TRBJ2-3, with 11 bases aligning to TRBD2. The germline CDR1 and CDR2 sequences are LGHNA and YSLEER. This CDR3 contains 17 residues. The ends lost 0 bases at V and 6 bases at J; junction bases unmatched: 8.

The chain links TRBV6-1 to TRBJ2-7, with 11 bases lining up with TRBD1. The CDR3 runs 15 residues. Germline CDR1 MNHNS, CDR2 SASEGT. The trim removed 2 bases at V and 6 bases at J, leaving 6 bases unmatched. The CDR3, as DNA: TGTGCCAGCAGTGAATACGGGACAGGGGGGTCCGAGCAGTACGTC. Translated, it gives CASSEYGTGGSEQYV.